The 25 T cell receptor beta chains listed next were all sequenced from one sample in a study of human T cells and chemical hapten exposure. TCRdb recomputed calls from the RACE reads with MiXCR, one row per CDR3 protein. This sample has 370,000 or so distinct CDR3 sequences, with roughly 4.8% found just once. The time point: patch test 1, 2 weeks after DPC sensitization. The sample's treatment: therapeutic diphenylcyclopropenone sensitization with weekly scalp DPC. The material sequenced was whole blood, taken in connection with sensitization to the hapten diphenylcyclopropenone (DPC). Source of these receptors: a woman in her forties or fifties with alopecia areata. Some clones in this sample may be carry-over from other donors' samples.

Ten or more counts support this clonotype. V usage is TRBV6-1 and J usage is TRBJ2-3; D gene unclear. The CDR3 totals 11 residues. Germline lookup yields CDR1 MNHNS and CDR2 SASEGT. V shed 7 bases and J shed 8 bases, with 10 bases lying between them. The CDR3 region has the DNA TGTGCCAGCAAATCATCGGGTACGCAGTATTTT. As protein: CASKSSGTQYF.

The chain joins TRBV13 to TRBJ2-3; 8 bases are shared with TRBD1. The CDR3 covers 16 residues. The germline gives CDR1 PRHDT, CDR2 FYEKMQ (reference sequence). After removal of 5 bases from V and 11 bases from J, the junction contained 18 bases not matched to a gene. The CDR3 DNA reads TGTGCCAGCAGCCTACGCCTAGAGGCAGGGGGCCAGGGGCAGTATTTT. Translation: CASSLRLEAGGQGQYF.

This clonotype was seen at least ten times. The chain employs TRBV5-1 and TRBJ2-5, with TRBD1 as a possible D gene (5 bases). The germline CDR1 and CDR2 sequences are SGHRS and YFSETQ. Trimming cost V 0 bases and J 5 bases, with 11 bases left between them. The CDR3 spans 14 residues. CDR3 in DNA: TGCGCCAGCAGCTTGGAGAGGCCAGGGGAGACCCAGTACTTC. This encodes CASSLERPGETQYF.

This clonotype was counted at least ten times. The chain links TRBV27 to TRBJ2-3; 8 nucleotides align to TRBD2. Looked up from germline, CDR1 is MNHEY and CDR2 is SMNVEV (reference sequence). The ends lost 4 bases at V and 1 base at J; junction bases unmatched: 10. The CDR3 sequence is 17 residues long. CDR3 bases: TGTGCCAGCAGTTCGTCTCCGGGACTAGTCGGCACAGATACGCAGTATTTT. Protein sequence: CASSSSPGLVGTDTQYF.

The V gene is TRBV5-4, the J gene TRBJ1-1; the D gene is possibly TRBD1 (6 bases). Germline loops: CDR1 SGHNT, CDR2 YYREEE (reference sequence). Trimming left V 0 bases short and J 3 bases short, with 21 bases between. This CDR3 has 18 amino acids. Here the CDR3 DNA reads TGTGCCAGCAGCTTGGGGGTCTGGGGGGCGAGCGACCACACTGAAGCTTTCTTT. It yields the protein CASSLGVWGASDHTEAFF.

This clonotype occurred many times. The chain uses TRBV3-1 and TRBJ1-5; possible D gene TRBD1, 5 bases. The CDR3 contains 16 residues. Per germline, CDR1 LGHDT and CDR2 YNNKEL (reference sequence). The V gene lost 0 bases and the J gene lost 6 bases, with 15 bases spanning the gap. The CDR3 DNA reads TGTGCCAGCAGCCAAGATCCGGGGACGCCGGGTCAGCCCCAGCATTTT. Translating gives CASSQDPGTPGQPQHF. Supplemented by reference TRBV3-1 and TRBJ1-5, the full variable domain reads DTAVSQTPKYLVTQMGNDKSIKCEQNLGHDTMYWYKQDSKKFLKIMFSYNNKELIINETVPNRFSPKSPDKAHLNLHINSLELGDSAVYFCASSQDPGTPGQPQHFGDGTRLSIL.

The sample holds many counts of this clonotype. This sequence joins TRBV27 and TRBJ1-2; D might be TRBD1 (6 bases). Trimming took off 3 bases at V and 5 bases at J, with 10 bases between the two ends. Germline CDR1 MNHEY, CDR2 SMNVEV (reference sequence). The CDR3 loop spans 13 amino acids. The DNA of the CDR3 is TGTGCCAGCAGTTTCGAAGGGGGTTATGGCTACACCTTC. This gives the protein CASSFEGGYGYTF.

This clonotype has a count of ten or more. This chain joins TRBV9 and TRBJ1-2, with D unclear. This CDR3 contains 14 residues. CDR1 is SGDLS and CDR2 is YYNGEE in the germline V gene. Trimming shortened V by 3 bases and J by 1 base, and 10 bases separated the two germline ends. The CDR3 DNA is TGTGCCAGCAGCGAGGGTGTGCGTAACTATGGCTACACCTTC. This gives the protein CASSEGVRNYGYTF.

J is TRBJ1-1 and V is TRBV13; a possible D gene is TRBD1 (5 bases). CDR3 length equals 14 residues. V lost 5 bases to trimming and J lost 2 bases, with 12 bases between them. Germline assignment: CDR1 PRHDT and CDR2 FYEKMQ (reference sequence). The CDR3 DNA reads TGTGCCAGCAGCCCCTGGGGACCCAACACTGAAGCTTTCTTT. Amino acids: CASSPWGPNTEAFF.

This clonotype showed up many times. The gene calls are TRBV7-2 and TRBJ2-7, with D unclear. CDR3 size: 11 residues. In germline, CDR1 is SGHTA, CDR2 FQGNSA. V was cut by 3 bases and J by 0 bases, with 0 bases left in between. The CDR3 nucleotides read TGTGCCAGCAGCTTCTCCTACGAGCAGTACTTC. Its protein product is CASSFSYEQYF.

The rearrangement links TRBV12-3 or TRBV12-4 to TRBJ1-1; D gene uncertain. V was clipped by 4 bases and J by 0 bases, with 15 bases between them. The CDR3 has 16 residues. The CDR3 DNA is TGTGCCAGCAGTTATTTAAACCGTCAGATGAACACTGAAGCTTTCTTT. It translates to CASSYLNRQMNTEAFF.

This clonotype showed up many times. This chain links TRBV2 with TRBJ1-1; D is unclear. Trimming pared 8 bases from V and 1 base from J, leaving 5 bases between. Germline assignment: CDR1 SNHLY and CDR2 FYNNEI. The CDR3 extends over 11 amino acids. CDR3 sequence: CASQENTEAFF. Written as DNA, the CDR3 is TGTGCCAGCCAGGAGAACACTGAAGCTTTCTTT.

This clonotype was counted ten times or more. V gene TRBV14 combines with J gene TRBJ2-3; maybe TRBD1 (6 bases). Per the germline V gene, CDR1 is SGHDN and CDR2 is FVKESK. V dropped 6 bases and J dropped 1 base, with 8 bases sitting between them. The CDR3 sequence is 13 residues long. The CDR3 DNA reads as TGTGCCAGCAGGGCAGGGGGCACAGATACGCAGTATTTT. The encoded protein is CASRAGGTDTQYF.

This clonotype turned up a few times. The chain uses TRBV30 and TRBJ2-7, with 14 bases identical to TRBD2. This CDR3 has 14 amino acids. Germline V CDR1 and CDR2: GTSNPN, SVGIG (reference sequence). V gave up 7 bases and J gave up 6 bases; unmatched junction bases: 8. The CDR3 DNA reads TGTGCCTTACACACTGGACTAGCGGGAGGCGAGCAGTACTTC. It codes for CALHTGLAGGEQYF.

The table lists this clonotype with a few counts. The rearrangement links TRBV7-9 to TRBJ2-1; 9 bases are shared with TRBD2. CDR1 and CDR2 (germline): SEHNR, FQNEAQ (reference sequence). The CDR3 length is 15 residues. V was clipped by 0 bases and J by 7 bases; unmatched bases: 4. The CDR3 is CASSLAPGLANEQFF. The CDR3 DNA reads TGTGCCAGCAGCTTAGCTCCGGGACTAGCAAATGAGCAGTTCTTC.

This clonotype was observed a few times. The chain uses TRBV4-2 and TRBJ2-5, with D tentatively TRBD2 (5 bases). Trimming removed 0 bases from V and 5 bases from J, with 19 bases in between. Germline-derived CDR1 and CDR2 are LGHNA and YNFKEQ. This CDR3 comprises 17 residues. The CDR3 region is CASSQDPGSPRGETQYF. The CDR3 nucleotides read TGTGCCAGCAGCCAAGATCCGGGATCCCCGCGAGGGGAGACCCAGTACTTC.

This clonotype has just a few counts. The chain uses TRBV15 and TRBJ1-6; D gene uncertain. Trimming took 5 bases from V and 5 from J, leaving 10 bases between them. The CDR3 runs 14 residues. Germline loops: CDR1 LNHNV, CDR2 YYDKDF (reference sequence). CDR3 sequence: CATSGFRNNSPLHF. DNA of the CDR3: TGTGCCACCAGCGGGTTCAGGAATAATTCACCCCTCCACTTT.

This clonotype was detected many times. The CDR3 DNA is TGTGCCAGCATCAACGGGGGATCGAAAGGTGAAGCTTTCTTT. It is translated as CASINGGSKGEAFF. The chain recombines TRBV28 with TRBJ1-1; D is possibly TRBD1 (5 bases). The length of the CDR3 is 14 residues. The germline V gene has CDR1 MDHEN and CDR2 SYDVKM. V lost 7 bases and J 7 bases, leaving 19 bases between the germline ends.

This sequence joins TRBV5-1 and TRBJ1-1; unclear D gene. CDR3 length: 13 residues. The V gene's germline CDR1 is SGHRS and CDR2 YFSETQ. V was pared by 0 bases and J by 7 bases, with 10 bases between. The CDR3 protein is CASSLAAADEAFF. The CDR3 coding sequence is TGCGCCAGCAGCTTGGCGGCGGCTGATGAAGCTTTCTTT.

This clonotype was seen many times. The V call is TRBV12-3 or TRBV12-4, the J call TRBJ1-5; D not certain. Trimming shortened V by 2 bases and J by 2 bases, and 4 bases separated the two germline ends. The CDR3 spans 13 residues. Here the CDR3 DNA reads TGTGCCAGCAGTTTATACGGCAATCAGCCCCAGCATTTT. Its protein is CASSLYGNQPQHF.

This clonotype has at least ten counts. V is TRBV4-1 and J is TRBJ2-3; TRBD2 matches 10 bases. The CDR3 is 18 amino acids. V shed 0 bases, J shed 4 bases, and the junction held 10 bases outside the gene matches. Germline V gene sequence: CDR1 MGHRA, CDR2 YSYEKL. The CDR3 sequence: CASSQDLTSGSPPDTQYF. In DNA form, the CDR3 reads TGCGCCAGCAGCCAAGATTTGACTAGCGGGTCGCCTCCAGATACGCAGTATTTT.

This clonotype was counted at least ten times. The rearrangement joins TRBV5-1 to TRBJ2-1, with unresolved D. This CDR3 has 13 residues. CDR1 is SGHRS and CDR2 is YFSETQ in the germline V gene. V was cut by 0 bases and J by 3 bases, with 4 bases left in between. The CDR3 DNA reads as TGCGCCAGCAGCTTGGGGGACTACAATGAGCAGTTCTTC. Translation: CASSLGDYNEQFF. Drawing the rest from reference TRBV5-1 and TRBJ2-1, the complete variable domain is KAGVTQTPRYLIKTRGQQVTLSCSPISGHRSVSWYQQTPGQGLQFLFEYFSETQRNKGNFPGRFSGRQFSNSRSEMNVSTLELGDSALYLCASSLGDYNEQFFGPGTRLTVL.

In nucleotides, the CDR3 is TGCAGCGTTGCGCCGGGAAGTACTAGCACAGATACGCAGTATTTT. It is translated as CSVAPGSTSTDTQYF. This chain uses TRBV29-1 with TRBJ2-3; D is perhaps TRBD2 (5 bases). With 4 bases removed from V and 0 bases from J, the gap between germline ends came to 14 bases. In germline, CDR1 is SQVTM, CDR2 ANQGSEA. This CDR3 has 15 residues.

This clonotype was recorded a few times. This CDR3 is CASSLKPGPLNTEAFF. CDR3 sequence (DNA): TGTGCCAGCAGTTTAAAGCCGGGACCCTTGAACACTGAAGCTTTCTTT. This chain joins TRBV12-3 or TRBV12-4 and TRBJ1-1; possible D gene TRBD1, 5 bases. Trimming cost V 2 bases and J 0 bases, with 13 bases left between them. CDR3 length equals 16 residues.

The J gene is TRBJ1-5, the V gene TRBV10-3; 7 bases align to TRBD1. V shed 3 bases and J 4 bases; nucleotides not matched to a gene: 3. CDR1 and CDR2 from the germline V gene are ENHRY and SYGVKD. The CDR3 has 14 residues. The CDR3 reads CAISEEGANQPQHF. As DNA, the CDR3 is TGTGCCATCAGTGAAGAGGGGGCAAATCAGCCCCAGCATTTT.